There are a few counts of the clone carrying this TCR beta chain. Germline V gene data show CDR1 as MDHEN and CDR2 as SYDVKM. The J segment lost 7 bases and the V segment lost 11 bases, leaving 14 bases of the junction unmatched. The CDR3 has 15 amino acids. This record belongs to a study of T-cell memory formation after mild COVID-19. TCRdb called the 5' RACE reads again in MiXCR, with one record for every CDR3 protein. The repertoire holds about 340,000 distinct CDR3 sequences, with 20% to 25% as singletons. Sequences were obtained from PBMCs or a T cell subset sorted from them (not recorded which). This chain uses TRBV28 with TRBJ2-1; 10 nucleotides match TRBD2. The origin of this receptor is a man aged 18 to 29 who had mild COVID-19 (a few samples of this study predate the infection). Cell type and time point are not known. This CDR3 reads CALNGPSGGLNEQFF. CDR3 DNA: TGTGCCCTCAACGGGCCTAGCGGGGGCCTTAATGAGCAGTTCTTC.